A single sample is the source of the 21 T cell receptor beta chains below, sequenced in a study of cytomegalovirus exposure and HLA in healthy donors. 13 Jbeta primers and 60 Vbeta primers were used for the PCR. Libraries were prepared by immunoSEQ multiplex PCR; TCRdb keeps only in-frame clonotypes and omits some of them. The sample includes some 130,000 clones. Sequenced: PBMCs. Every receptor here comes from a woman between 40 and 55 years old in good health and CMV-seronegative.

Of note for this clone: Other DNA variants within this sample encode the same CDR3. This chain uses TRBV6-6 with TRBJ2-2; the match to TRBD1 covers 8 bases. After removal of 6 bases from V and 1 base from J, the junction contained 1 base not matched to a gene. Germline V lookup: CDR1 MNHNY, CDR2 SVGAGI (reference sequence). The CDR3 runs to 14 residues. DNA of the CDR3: TGTGCCAGCAGAGGACAGGGGAACACCGGGGAGCTGTTTTTT. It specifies CASRGQGNTGELFF.

The CDR3 is CASSQDRTGYGYTF. The CDR3 DNA reads TGTGCCAGCAGCCAAGACCGGACAGGGTATGGCTACACCTTC. V usage is TRBV4-2 and J usage is TRBJ1-2, with 8 bases that match TRBD1. Germline assignment: CDR1 LGHNA and CDR2 YNFKEQ. The CDR3 is 14 amino acids. Trimming cost V 0 bases and J 5 bases; bases outside gene matches: 2.

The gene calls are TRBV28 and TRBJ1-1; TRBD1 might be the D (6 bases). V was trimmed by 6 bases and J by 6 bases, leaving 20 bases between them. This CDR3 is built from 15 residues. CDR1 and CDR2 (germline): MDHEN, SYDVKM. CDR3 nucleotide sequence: TGTGCCAGCAGCCCCTCCGCGGGGGGGCGAGCTGAAGCTTTCTTT. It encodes CASSPSAGGRAEAFF.

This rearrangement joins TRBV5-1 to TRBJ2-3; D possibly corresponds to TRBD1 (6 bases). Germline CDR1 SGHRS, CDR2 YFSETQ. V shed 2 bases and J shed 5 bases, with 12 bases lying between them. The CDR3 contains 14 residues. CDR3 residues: CASSLGQSGDTQYF. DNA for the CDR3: TGCGCCAGCAGCTTAGGACAGTCAGGAGATACGCAGTATTTT.

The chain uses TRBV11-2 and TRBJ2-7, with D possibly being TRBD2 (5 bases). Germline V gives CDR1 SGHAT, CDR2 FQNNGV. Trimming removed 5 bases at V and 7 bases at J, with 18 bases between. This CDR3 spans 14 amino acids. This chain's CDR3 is CASSANLGVGEQYV. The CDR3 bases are TGTGCCAGCAGCGCTAATCTCGGGGTTGGGGAGCAGTACGTC.

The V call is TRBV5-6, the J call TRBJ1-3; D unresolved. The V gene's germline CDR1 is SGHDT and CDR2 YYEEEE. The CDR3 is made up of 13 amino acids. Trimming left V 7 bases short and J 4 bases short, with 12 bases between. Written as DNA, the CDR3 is TGTGCCAGCGCCCAGATATGGGGAAACACCATATATTTT. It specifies CASAQIWGNTIYF.

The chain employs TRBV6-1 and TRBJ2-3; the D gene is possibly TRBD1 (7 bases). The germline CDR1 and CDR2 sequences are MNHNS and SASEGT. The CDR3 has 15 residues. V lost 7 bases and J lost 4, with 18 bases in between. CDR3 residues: CASTLMGGQADTQYF. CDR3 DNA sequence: TGTGCCAGCACCCTGATGGGAGGACAGGCAGATACGCAGTATTTT.

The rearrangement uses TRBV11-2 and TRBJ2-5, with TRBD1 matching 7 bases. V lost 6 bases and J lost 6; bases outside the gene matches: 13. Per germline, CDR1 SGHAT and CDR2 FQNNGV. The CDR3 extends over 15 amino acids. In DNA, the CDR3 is TGTGCCAGCAGTCATAGGGGACAGACGGGGAAGACCCAGTACTTC. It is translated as CASSHRGQTGKTQYF.

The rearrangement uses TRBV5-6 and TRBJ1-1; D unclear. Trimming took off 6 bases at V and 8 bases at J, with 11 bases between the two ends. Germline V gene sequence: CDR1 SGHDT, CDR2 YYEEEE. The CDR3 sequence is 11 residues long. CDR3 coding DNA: TGTGCCAGCAACCGAGCGTGGGAAGCTTTCTTT. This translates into CASNRAWEAFF. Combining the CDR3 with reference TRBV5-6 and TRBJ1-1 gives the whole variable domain DAGVTQSPTHLIKTRGQQVTLRCSPKSGHDTVSWYQQALGQGPQFIFQYYEEEERQRGNFPDRFSGHQFPNYSSELNVNALLLGDSALYLCASNRAWEAFFGQGTRLTVV.

The CDR3 region has the DNA TGCGCCAGCAGCTTGGGTCAGGGAAGAGAGACCCAGTACTTC. Protein: CASSLGQGRETQYF. V is TRBV5-1 and J is TRBJ2-5; tentatively, D is TRBD1 (5 bases). The CDR3 runs 14 residues. Trimming cost V 0 bases and J 4 bases, with 10 bases left between them. Germline CDR1 is SGHRS and CDR2 is YFSETQ.

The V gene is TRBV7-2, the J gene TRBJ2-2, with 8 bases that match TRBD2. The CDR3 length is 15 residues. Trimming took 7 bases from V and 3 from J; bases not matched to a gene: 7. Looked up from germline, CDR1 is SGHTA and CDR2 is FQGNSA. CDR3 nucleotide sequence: TGTGCCAGCATCGGTGGACTAGCCCACACCGGGGAGCTGTTTTTT. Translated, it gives CASIGGLAHTGELFF.

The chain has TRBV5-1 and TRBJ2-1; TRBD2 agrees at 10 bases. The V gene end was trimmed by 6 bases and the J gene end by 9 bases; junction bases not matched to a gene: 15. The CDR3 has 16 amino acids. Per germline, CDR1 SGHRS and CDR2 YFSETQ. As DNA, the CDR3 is TGCGCCAGCACACAGGGGGGAGCGGGGGGGCCAAGTGAGCAGTTCTTC. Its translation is CASTQGGAGGPSEQFF.

The CDR3 DNA reads as TGTGCCAGCAGCCCCCAGGGGGGCTCTGATGAAGCTTTCTTT. Translation: CASSPQGGSDEAFF. V is TRBV7-9 and J is TRBJ1-1; 7 bases align to TRBD1. The CDR3 is made up of 14 amino acids. The germline CDR1 and CDR2 sequences are SEHNR and FQNEAQ (reference sequence). The trim removed 5 bases at V and 7 bases at J, leaving 10 bases unmatched.

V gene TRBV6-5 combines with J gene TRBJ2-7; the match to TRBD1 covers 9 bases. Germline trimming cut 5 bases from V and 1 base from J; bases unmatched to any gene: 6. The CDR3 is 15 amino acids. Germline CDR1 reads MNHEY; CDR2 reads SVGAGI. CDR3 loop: CASSTTGGESYEQYF. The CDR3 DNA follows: TGTGCCAGCAGTACGACAGGGGGAGAATCCTACGAGCAGTACTTC.

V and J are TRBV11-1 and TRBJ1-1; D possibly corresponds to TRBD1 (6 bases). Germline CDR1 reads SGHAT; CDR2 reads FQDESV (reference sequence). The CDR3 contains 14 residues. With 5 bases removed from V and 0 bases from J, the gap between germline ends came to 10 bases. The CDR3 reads CASSLGTLNTEAFF. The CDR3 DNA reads TGTGCCAGCAGCCTCGGGACATTGAACACTGAAGCTTTCTTT. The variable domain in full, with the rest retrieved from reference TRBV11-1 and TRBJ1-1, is EAEVAQSPRYKITEKSQAVAFWCDPISGHATLYWYRQILGQGPELLVQFQDESVVDDSQLPKDRFSAERLKGVDSTLKIQPAELGDSAMYLCASSLGTLNTEAFFGQGTRLTVV.

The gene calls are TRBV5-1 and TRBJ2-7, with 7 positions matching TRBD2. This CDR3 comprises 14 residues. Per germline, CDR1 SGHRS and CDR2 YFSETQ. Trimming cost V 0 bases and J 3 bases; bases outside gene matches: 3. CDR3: CASSLAGEGYEQYF. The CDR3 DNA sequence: TGCGCCAGCAGCTTGGCCGGGGAGGGCTACGAGCAGTACTTC.

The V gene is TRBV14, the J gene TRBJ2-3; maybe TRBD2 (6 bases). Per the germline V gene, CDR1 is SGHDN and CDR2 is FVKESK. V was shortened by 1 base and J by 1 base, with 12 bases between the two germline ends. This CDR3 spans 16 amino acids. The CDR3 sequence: CASSQVSQRGTDTQYF. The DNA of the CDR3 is TGTGCCAGCAGCCAAGTGAGCCAGCGGGGCACAGATACGCAGTATTTT.

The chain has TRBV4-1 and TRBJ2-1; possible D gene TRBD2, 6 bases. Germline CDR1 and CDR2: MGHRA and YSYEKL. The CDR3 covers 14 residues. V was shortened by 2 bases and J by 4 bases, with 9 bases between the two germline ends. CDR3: CASSQTGDYNEQFF. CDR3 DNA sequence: TGCGCCAGCAGCCAAACGGGGGATTACAATGAGCAGTTCTTC.

The CDR3 loop reads CASSFRDLAYNEQFF. As DNA, the CDR3 is TGTGCCAGCAGTTTTCGAGATCTGGCCTACAATGAGCAGTTCTTC. V and J are TRBV28 and TRBJ2-1, with unresolved D. V lost 3 bases to trimming and J lost 2 bases, with 11 bases between them. CDR3 length: 15 amino acids. Germline assignment: CDR1 MDHEN and CDR2 SYDVKM.

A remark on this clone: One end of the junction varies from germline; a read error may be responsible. CDR3 amino acids: CASGFRGGGRAFF. CDR3 nucleotide sequence: TGTGCCAGCGGCTTCAGGGGCGGCGGGAGAGCTTTCTTT. The J gene is TRBJ1-1, the V gene TRBV7-2, with D tentatively TRBD1 (6 bases). The CDR3 has 13 amino acids. Germline loops: CDR1 SGHTA, CDR2 FQGNSA.

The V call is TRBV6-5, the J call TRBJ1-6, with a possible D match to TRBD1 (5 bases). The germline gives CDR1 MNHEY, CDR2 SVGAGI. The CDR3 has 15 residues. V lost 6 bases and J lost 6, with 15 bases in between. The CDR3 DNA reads TGTGCCAGCAGCGCTCGACAGAGTACTAATTCACCCCTCCACTTT. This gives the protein CASSARQSTNSPLHF.